The 5 T cell receptor beta chains in this list originate from one sample, sequenced in a study of technical replicates of blood from a few donors. The assay was immunoSEQ multiplex PCR, and TCRdb's table has in-frame clones only and misses some. Of about 90,000 clones listed, around 92% are singletons. The source material was T cells isolated from PBMCs. The receptors come from a human donor in good health.

The CDR3 sequence is CAITSRDSQETQYF. The CDR3 coding sequence is TGTGCCATCACAAGCCGGGACAGCCAAGAGACCCAGTACTTC. This chain connects TRBV10-3 to TRBJ2-5, with 7 bases aligning to TRBD1. V gave up 7 bases and J gave up 1 base; unmatched junction bases: 6. Germline V gene sequence: CDR1 ENHRY, CDR2 SYGVKD. This CDR3 is 14 amino acids long.

The genes are TRBV27 and TRBJ2-1; D possibly corresponds to TRBD2 (6 bases). Germline CDR1 reads MNHEY; CDR2 reads SMNVEV (reference sequence). CDR3 length: 17 amino acids. Trimming pared 3 bases from V and 5 bases from J, leaving 20 bases between. The CDR3 DNA reads TGTGCCAGCAGTTTCTTTGGCGGGGCGCTCGAAAACAATGAGCAGTTCTTC. This encodes CASSFFGGALENNEQFF.

The gene calls are TRBV10-3 and TRBJ2-7, with 8 bases aligning to TRBD2. Germline V gene data show CDR1 as ENHRY and CDR2 as SYGVKD. The CDR3 is made up of 15 amino acids. Trimming took 5 bases from V and 2 from J; bases not matched to a gene: 8. This CDR3 reads CAISSVAGRTYEQYF. For the CDR3, the DNA is TGTGCCATCAGTTCGGTAGCGGGACGAACCTACGAGCAGTACTTC.

The chain has TRBV9 and TRBJ2-7; TRBD2 matches at 8 bases. CDR3 length: 15 amino acids. Germline loops: CDR1 SGDLS, CDR2 YYNGEE. Trimming removed 0 bases from V and 6 bases from J; junction bases left unmatched: 8. The CDR3, as DNA: TGTGCCAGCAGCGTAGCACTAGCGGAACTTGGCGAGCAGTACTTC. It codes for CASSVALAELGEQYF.

This chain uses TRBV18 with TRBJ1-1; possible D gene TRBD1, 5 bases. The germline gives CDR1 KGHSH, CDR2 LQKENI. The CDR3 has 18 residues. V lost 1 base and J 0 bases, leaving 18 bases between the germline ends. CDR3 DNA sequence: TGTGCCAGCTCACCACGGGCACCGATGACAGAGATGAACACTGAAGCTTTCTTT. It encodes CASSPRAPMTEMNTEAFF.